A selection of T cell receptor beta chains follows, all from one sample in a study of metastatic and nonmetastatic thyroid tumors. Through MiXCR, TCRdb re-clonotyped the PCR reads. The table lists some 4,100 clones, under 45% of them singletons. The sequencing input was adjacent normal tissue. These receptors were obtained from a male donor with papillary thyroid cancer or a benign thyroid nodule (not recorded which). Some clones in this sample may be carry-over from other donors' samples. Each CDR3 is given with its conserved first and last residue. Fields, in order: clone size, J gene, D gene, V gene, CDR3 DNA, CDR3 protein. D genes are given only for firm matches. Only some rows state a clone size, as once, few, many or a class for expanded clones.

.,TRBJ1-3,.,TRBV4-2,TGTGCCAGCAGCCAAGGGAGCTCTGGAAACACCATATATTTT,CASSQGSSGNTIYF
few,TRBJ2-7,TRBD1,TRBV28,TGTGCCAGCAGACGGGACAGTGTTAGGGAGCAGTACTTC,CASRRDSVREQYF
.,TRBJ1-6,.,TRBV7-9,TGTGCCAGCAGCTGGCAGGGCCCATATAATTCAACCCTCCACTTT,CASSWQGPYNSTLHF
.,TRBJ2-7,TRBD2,TRBV11-2,TGTGCCAGCAGCTTACTCCCCGTAGCGGGAGGCCATTTCTACGAGCAGTACTTC,CASSLLPVAGGHFYEQYF
few,TRBJ1-2,.,TRBV19,TGTGCCAGTATCCCCCTAGGGGGAGAGGAGGGCTACACCTTC,CASIPLGGEEGYTF
.,TRBJ2-1,.,TRBV11-2,TGTGCCAGCAGTCGCGCCGGCAATGAGCAGTTCTTC,CASSRAGNEQFF
few,TRBJ2-7,TRBD1,TRBV7-8,TGTGCCAGCAGCTTAGGAGGACAGGAATCCTACGAGCAGTACTTC,CASSLGGQESYEQYF
few,TRBJ2-1,TRBD2,TRBV12-3/TRBV12-4,TGTGCCAGCAGCGACGGGACTAGCGGGTACAATGAGCAGTTCTTC,CASSDGTSGYNEQFF
.,TRBJ1-3,.,TRBV9,TGTGCCAGCAGCGTGAGGGACAATCGTGGACCTGGAAACACCATATATTTT,CASSVRDNRGPGNTIYF
.,TRBJ2-4,TRBD1,TRBV7-8,TGTGCCAGCAGCCTGGACAGGGGAAAAAACATTCAGTACTTC,CASSLDRGKNIQYF
.,TRBJ1-5,.,TRBV3-1,TGTGCCAGCAGCCCCGGAAGGGGCCCTCATCAGCCCCAGCATTTT,CASSPGRGPHQPQHF
medium-sized,TRBJ2-1,.,TRBV5-1,TGCGCCAGCAGTATGGGAAATGAGCAGTTCTTC,CASSMGNEQFF
.,TRBJ1-6,.,TRBV12-3/TRBV12-4,TGTGCCAGCAGTTACGGGAATAATTCACCCCTCCACTTT,CASSYGNNSPLHF
.,TRBJ1-1,.,TRBV9,TGTGCCAGCAGCCCCAGGAGGTCGGGGGAGAACACTGAAGCTTTCTTT,CASSPRRSGENTEAFF
few,TRBJ2-7,TRBD1,TRBV6-2/TRBV6-3,TGTGCCAGCAGTTACAGACAGGGGGCCCTGGGAATCGAGCAGTACTTC,CASSYRQGALGIEQYF
few,TRBJ1-6,TRBD1,TRBV7-3,TGTGCCAGCATCTTGCAGGGGGCGGGTAATTCACCCCTCCACTTT,CASILQGAGNSPLHF
once,TRBJ1-2,.,TRBV4-2,TGTGCCAGCAGCCAAGATGGGGATAGGGTCCTCTATGGCTACACCTTC,CASSQDGDRVLYGYTF
.,TRBJ1-2,.,TRBV24-1,TGTGCCACCAGTGATGCCGACAATTACTATGGCTACACCTTC,CATSDADNYYGYTF
.,TRBJ1-3,.,TRBV19,TGTGCCAGTAGTACCCCAGGGGCCGGAAACACCATATATTTT,CASSTPGAGNTIYF
.,TRBJ2-1,.,TRBV10-3,TGTGCCATCAGCCCAGACTCTCAGAGACCCTACAATGAGCAGTTCTTC,CAISPDSQRPYNEQFF
hyperexpanded,TRBJ2-5,TRBD2,TRBV27,TGTGCCAGCAGTTTCCCGACTAGCGGGGGAAGGGAAGAGACCCAGTACTTC,CASSFPTSGGREETQYF
.,TRBJ1-2,TRBD1,TRBV11-1,TGTGCCAGCAGCTCCTCGGACAGGGTAACCCGCACCTTC,CASSSSDRVTRTF
.,TRBJ1-2,.,TRBV20-1,TGCAGTGCTAGAGATGAAGGGCGACAGGAGAGTAACTATGGCTACACCTTC,CSARDEGRQESNYGYTF
.,TRBJ1-1,.,TRBV28,TGTGCCAGCAGTTTCCTCGGATTAGCTTTCTTT,CASSFLGLAFF
large,TRBJ2-1,TRBD1,TRBV12-3/TRBV12-4,TGTGCCAGCAGTCAGGGGGATGACTACTACAATGAGCAGTTCTTC,CASSQGDDYYNEQFF
few,TRBJ2-7,TRBD2,TRBV6-1,TGTGCCAGCTCCCCGGGGAGGGCGAGCTCCTACGAGCAGTACTTC,CASSPGRASSYEQYF
.,TRBJ2-7,.,TRBV6-1,TGTGCCAGCACCACCGGGACGGACCCCTACGAGCAGTACTTC,CASTTGTDPYEQYF
.,TRBJ2-2,.,TRBV10-2,TGCGCCAGCAGTGTACGGCGTGTATCCTCCGGGGAGCTGTTTTTT,CASSVRRVSSGELFF
many,TRBJ2-3,.,TRBV6-5,TGTGCCAGCAGTTACTCACCATCGACAGGCACAGATACGCAGTATTTT,CASSYSPSTGTDTQYF
large,TRBJ2-7,.,TRBV6-1,TGTGCCAGCAGTGAACGGGTCGGGCGGTGGTCCTACGAGCAGTACTTC,CASSERVGRWSYEQYF
few,TRBJ1-4,.,TRBV24-1,TGTGCCACCAGTGATAACCAGGGAAATGAAAAACTGTTTTTT,CATSDNQGNEKLFF
few,TRBJ2-6,.,TRBV27,TGTGCCAGCAGTGTACAGGGTCGTTCGGCAGGGGCCAACGTCCTGACTTTC,CASSVQGRSAGANVLTF
.,TRBJ1-4,TRBD1,TRBV7-9,TGTGCCAGCAGCTCAGGGGGATGGAATGAAAAACTGTTTTTT,CASSSGGWNEKLFF
.,TRBJ2-7,.,TRBV9,TGTGCCAGCAGCGTAGGGGCGACAACATACGAGCAGTACTTC,CASSVGATTYEQYF
large,TRBJ1-2,TRBD1,TRBV6-4,TGTGCCATTCTCGACAGGGGAAACTATGGCTACACCTTC,CAILDRGNYGYTF
few,TRBJ1-1,TRBD1,TRBV12-5,TGTGCTAGTGGTCCCGGAACAGGGGTGGGGACTGAAGCTTTCTTT,CASGPGTGVGTEAFF
.,TRBJ1-2,.,TRBV20-1,TGCAGTGCCACACGGAATGGCTACACCTTC,CSATRNGYTF
.,TRBJ2-2,.,TRBV20-1,TGCAGTGCTAGTCCCGGGATACTTACTACCGGGGAGCTGTTTTTT,CSASPGILTTGELFF
large,TRBJ1-5,.,TRBV28,TGTGCCAGCCACGTGGGGCTCTGGGGGGAAAATCAGCCCCAGCATTTT,CASHVGLWGENQPQHF
once,TRBJ1-2,.,TRBV11-2,TGTGCCAGCAGCTTAAATGCGGGGGATGGCAACTATGGCTACACCTTC,CASSLNAGDGNYGYTF
.,TRBJ1-5,TRBD1,TRBV18,TGTGCCACCGGGACAGGGGTTCATCAGCCCCAGCATTTT,CATGTGVHQPQHF
large,TRBJ2-7,TRBD2,TRBV20-1,TGCAGTGCTAGAGATCTTAACAGCGGGGGCCCGGGCGAGCAGTACTTC,CSARDLNSGGPGEQYF
.,TRBJ1-2,TRBD1,TRBV20-1,TGCAGTGCTAGCGGGACAGCCCGACTAGGCTATGGCTACACCTTC,CSASGTARLGYGYTF
.,TRBJ2-7,.,TRBV11-2,TGTGCCAGCAGCGTCGGGTACTACGAGCAGTACTTC,CASSVGYYEQYF
few,TRBJ2-2,.,TRBV6-5,TGTGCCAGCAGTTACGACAGTGGAACCGGGGAGCTGTTTTTT,CASSYDSGTGELFF
.,TRBJ2-7,.,TRBV28,TGTGCCAGCAGAGTATGGAACTCCTACTATCAGTACTTC,CASRVWNSYYQYF
.,TRBJ1-5,TRBD1,TRBV19,TGTGCCAGCTCCACAGGGGGGTATACGAGCAATCAGCCCCAGCATTTT,CASSTGGYTSNQPQHF
.,TRBJ2-5,.,TRBV5-8,TGTGCCAGCAGCCCGGACAGCCTCCAGGAGACCCAGTACTTC,CASSPDSLQETQYF
.,TRBJ2-2,TRBD2,TRBV24-1,TGTGCCACCAGTGAGACTAGCCCGAATACCGGGGAGCTGTTTTTT,CATSETSPNTGELFF